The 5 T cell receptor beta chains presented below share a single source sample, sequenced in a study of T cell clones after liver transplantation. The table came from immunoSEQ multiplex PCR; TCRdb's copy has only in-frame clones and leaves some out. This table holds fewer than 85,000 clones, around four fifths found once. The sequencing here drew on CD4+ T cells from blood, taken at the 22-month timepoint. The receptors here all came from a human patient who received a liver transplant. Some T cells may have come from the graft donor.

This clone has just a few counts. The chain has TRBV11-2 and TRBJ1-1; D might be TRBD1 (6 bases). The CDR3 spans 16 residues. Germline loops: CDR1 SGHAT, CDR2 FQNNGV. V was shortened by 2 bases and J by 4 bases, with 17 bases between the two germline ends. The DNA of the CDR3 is TGTGCCAGCAGCTTATTGGCCCCACAGGGCTCCACTGAAGCTTTCTTT. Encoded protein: CASSLLAPQGSTEAFF.

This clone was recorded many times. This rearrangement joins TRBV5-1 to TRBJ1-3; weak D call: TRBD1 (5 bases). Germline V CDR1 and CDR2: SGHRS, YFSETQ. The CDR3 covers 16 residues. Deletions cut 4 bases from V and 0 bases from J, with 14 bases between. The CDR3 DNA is TGCGCCAGCAGCATAACAGGTGCTAACTCTGGAAACACCATATATTTT. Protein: CASSITGANSGNTIYF.

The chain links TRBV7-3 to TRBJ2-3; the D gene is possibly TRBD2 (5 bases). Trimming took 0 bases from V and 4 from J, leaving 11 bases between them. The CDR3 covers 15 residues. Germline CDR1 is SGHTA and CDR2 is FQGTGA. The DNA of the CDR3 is TGTGCCAGCAGCTTAACAGCGAACGGGGCAGATACGCAGTATTTT. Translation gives CASSLTANGADTQYF.

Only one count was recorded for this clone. The CDR3 sequence is CASSWTSGGSYNEQFF. The CDR3 coding sequence is TGTGCCAGCAGCTGGACTAGCGGGGGGTCCTACAATGAGCAGTTCTTC. The chain links TRBV5-5 to TRBJ2-1; 14 bases map to TRBD2. The ends lost 3 bases at V and 1 base at J; junction bases unmatched: 0. This CDR3 has 16 residues. Germline V gene data show CDR1 as SGHKS and CDR2 as YYEKEE (reference sequence).

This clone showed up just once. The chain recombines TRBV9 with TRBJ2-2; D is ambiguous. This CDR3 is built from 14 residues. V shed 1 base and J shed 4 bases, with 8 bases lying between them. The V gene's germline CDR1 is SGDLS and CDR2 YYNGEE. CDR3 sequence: CASSVMFTTGELFF. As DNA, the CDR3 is TGTGCCAGCAGCGTAATGTTTACCACCGGGGAGCTGTTTTTT.